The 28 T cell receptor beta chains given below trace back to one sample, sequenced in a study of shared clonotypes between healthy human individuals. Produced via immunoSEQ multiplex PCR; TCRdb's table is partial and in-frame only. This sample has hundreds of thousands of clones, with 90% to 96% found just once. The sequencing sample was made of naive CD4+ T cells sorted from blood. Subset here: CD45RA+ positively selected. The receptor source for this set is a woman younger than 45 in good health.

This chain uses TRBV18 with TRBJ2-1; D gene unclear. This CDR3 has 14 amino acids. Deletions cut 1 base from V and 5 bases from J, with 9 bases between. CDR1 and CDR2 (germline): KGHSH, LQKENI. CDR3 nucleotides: TGTGCCAGCTCACCACAAGGAGACAACAATGAGCAGTTCTTC. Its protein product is CASSPQGDNNEQFF.

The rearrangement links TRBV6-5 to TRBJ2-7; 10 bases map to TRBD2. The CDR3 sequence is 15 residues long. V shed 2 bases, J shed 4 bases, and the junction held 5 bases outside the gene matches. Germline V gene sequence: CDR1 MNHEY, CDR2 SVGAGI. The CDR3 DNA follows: TGTGCCAGCAGTTACCGTACTAGCGGGACGTACGAGCAGTACTTC. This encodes CASSYRTSGTYEQYF.

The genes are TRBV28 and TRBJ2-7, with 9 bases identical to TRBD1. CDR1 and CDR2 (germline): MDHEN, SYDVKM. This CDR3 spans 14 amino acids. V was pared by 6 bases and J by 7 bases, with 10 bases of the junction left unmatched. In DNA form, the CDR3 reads TGTGCCAGCAGCAACGGGGACAGGGTAGGAGAGCAGTACTTC. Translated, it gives CASSNGDRVGEQYF.

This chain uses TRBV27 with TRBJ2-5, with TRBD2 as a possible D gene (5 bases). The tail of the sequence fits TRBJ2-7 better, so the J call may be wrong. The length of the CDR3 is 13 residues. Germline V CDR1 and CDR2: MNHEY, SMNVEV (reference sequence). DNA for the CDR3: TGTGCCAGCAGGCCGACTACGGAGTCCGAGCAGTACTTC. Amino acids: CASRPTTESEQYF.

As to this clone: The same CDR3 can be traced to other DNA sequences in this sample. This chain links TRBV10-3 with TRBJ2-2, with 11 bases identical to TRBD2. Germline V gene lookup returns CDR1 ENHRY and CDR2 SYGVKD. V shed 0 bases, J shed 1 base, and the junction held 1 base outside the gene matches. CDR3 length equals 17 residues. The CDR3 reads CAISESGTSGNTGELFF. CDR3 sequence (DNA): TGTGCCATCAGTGAGTCGGGGACTAGCGGGAACACCGGGGAGCTGTTTTTT.

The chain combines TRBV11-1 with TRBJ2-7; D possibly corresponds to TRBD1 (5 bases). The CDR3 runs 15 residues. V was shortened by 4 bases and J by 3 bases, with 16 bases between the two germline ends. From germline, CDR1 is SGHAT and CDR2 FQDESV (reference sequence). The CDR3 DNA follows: TGTGCCAGCAGCTCGGTCCAGGGCTTAAACTACGAGCAGTACTTC. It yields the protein CASSSVQGLNYEQYF.

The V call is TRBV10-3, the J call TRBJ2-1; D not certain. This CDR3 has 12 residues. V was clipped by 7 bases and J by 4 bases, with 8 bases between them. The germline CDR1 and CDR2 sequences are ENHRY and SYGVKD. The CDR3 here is CAITGVYNEQFF. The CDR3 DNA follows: TGTGCCATCACTGGCGTTTACAATGAGCAGTTCTTC.

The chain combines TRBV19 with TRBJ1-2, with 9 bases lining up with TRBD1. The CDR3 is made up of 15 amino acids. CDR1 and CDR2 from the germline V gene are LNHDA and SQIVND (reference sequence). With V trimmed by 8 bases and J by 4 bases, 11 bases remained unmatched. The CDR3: CASFFTGTGFYGYTF. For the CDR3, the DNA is TGTGCCAGTTTCTTCACCGGGACAGGGTTCTATGGCTACACCTTC. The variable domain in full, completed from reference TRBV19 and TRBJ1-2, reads DGGITQSPKYLFRKEGQNVTLSCEQNLNHDAMYWYRQDPGQGLRLIYYSQIVNDFQKGDIAEGYSVSREKKESFPLTVTSAQKNPTAFYLCASFFTGTGFYGYTFGSGTRLTVV.

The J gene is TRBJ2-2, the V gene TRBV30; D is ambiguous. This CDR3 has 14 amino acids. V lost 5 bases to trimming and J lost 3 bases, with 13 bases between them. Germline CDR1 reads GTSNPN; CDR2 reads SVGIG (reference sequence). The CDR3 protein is CAWQNAAYTGELFF. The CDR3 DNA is TGTGCCTGGCAGAACGCGGCTTACACCGGGGAGCTGTTTTTT.

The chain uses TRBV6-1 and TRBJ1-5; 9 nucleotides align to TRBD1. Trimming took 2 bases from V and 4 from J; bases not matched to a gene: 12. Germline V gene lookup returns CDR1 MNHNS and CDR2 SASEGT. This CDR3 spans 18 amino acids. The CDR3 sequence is CASSEWGTGRKWNQPQHF. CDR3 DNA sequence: TGTGCCAGCAGTGAATGGGGGACAGGGAGGAAATGGAATCAGCCCCAGCATTTT.

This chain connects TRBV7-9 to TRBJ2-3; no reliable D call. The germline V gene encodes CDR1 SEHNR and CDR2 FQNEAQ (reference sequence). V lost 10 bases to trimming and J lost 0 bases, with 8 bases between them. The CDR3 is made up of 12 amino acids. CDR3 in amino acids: CATQASTDTQYF. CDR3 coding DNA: TGTGCCACCCAGGCTAGCACAGATACGCAGTATTTT.

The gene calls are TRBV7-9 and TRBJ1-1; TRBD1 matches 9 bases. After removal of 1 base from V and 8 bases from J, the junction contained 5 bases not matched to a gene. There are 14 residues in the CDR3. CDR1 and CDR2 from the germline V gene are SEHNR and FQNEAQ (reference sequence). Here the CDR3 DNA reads TGTGCCAGCAGCTTAGGACAGGGGGTGCCAGAAGCTTTCTTT. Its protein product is CASSLGQGVPEAFF.

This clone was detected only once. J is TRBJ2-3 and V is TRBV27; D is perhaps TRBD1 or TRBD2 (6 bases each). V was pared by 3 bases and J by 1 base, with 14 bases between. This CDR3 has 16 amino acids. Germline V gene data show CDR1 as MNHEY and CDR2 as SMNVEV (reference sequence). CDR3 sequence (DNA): TGTGCCAGCAGTTTGAGGGGGGAGCGGGGCACAGATACGCAGTATTTT. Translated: CASSLRGERGTDTQYF.

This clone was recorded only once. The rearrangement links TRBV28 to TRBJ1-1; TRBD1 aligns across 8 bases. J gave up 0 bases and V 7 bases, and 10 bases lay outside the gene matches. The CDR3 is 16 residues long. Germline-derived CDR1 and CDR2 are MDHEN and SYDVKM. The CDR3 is CASTPGTGPMNTEAFF. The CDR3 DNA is TGTGCCAGCACCCCCGGGACAGGACCCATGAACACTGAAGCTTTCTTT.

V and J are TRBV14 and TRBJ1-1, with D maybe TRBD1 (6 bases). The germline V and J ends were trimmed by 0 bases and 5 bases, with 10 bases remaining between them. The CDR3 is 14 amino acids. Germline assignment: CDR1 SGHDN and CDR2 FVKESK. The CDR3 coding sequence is TGTGCCAGCAGCCAAGAGGAGGGGGGGACTGAAGCTTTCTTT. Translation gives CASSQEEGGTEAFF. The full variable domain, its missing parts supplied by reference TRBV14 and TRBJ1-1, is EAGVTQFPSHSVIEKGQTVTLRCDPISGHDNLYWYRRVMGKEIKFLLHFVKESKQDESGMPNNRFLAERTGGTYSTLKVQPAELEDSGVYFCASSQEEGGTEAFFGQGTRLTVV.

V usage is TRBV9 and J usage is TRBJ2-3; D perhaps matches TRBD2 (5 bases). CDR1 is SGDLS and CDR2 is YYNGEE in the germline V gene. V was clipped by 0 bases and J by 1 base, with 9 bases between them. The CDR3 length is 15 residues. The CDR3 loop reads CASSVEVGGTDTQYF. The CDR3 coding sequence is TGTGCCAGCAGCGTAGAAGTCGGGGGCACAGATACGCAGTATTTT.

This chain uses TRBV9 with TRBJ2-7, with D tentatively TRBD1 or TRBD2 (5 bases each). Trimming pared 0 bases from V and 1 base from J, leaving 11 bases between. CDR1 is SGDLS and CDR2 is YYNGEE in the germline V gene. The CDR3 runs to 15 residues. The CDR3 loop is CASSVGPGPSYEQYF. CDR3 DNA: TGTGCCAGCAGCGTAGGACCGGGACCATCCTACGAGCAGTACTTC.

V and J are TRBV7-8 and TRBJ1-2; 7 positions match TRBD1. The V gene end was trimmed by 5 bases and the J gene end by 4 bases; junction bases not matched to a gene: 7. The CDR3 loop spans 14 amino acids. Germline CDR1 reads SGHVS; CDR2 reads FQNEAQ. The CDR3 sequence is CASSGEGQTYGYTF. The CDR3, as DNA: TGTGCCAGCAGCGGAGAGGGACAGACCTATGGCTACACCTTC.

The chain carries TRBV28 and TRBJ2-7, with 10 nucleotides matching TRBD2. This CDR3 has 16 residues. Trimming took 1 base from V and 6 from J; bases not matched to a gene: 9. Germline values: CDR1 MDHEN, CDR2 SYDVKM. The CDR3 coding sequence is TGTGCCAGCAGTTTATCTGCTAGCGGGAGTTACGGCGAGCAGTACTTC. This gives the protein CASSLSASGSYGEQYF.

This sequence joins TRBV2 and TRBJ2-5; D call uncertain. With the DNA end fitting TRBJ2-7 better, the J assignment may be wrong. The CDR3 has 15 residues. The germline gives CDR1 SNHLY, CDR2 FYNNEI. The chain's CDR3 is CASSETRTASYEQYF. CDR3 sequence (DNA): TGTGCCAGCAGTGAAACACGCACCGCCTCCTACGAGCAGTACTTC.

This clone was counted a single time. CDR3 residues: CASSPSHGGGYTF. The CDR3 bases are TGTGCCAGCAGCCCCTCTCACGGGGGAGGCTACACCTTC. The chain combines TRBV28 with TRBJ1-2; tentatively, D is TRBD1 (5 bases). V dropped 6 bases and J dropped 8 bases, with 16 bases sitting between them. In germline, CDR1 is MDHEN, CDR2 SYDVKM. The CDR3 loop spans 13 amino acids.

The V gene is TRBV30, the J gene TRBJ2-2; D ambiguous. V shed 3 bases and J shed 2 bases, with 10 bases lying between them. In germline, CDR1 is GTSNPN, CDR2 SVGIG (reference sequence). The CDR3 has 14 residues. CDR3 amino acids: CAWSPGPNTGELFF. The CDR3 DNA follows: TGTGCCTGGAGCCCCGGACCAAACACCGGGGAGCTGTTTTTT.

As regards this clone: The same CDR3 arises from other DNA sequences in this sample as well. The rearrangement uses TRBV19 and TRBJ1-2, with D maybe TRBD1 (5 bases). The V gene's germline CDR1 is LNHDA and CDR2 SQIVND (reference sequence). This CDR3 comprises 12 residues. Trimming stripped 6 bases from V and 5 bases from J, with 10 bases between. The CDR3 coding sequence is TGTGCCAGTAGCGGCGGGGGGTATGGCTACACCTTC. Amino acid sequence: CASSGGGYGYTF. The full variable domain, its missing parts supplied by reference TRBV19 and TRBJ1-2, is DGGITQSPKYLFRKEGQNVTLSCEQNLNHDAMYWYRQDPGQGLRLIYYSQIVNDFQKGDIAEGYSVSREKKESFPLTVTSAQKNPTAFYLCASSGGGYGYTFGSGTRLTVV.

The CDR3 nucleotides read TGTGCCAGCAGCCCCTTGAGGGCCGCGAACACTGAAGCTTTCTTT. It is translated as CASSPLRAANTEAFF. The chain has TRBV7-9 and TRBJ1-1; unclear D gene. The V and J ends lost 5 bases and 1 base respectively, with 14 bases between them. CDR3 size: 15 residues. Germline V gene data show CDR1 as SEHNR and CDR2 as FQNEAQ (reference sequence).

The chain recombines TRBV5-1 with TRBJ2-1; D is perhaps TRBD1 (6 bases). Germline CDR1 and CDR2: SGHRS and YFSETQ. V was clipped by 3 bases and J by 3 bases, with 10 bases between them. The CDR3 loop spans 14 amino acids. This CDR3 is CASSSDRLYNEQFF. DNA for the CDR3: TGCGCCAGCAGCTCGGACAGACTCTACAATGAGCAGTTCTTC.

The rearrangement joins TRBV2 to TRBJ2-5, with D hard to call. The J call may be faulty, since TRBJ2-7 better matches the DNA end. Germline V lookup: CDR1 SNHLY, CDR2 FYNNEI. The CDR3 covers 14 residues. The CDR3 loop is CASSENLDNYEQYF. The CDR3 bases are TGTGCCAGCAGTGAGAATCTAGACAACTACGAGCAGTACTTC.

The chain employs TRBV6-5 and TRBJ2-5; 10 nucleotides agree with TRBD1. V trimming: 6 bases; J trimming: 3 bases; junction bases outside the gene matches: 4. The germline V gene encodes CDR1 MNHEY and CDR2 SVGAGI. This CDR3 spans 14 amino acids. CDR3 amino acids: CASSQTGGKETQYF. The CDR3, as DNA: TGTGCCAGCAGCCAGACAGGGGGCAAAGAGACCCAGTACTTC.

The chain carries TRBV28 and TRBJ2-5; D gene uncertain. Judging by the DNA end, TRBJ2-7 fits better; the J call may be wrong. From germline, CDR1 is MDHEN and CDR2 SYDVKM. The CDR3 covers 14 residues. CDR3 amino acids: CASRGSRLSYEQYF. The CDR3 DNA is TGTGCCAGCAGAGGGTCCCGACTCTCCTACGAGCAGTACTTC.